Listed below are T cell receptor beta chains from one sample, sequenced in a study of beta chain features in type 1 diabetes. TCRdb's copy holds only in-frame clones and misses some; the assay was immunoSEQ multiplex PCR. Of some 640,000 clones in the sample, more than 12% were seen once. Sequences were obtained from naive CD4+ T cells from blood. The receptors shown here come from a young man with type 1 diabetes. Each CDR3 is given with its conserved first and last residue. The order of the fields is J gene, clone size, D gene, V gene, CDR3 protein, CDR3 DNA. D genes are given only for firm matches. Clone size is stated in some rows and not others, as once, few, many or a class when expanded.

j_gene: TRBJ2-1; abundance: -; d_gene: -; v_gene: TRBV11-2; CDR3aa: CASSWRDNEQFF; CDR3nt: TGTGCCAGCAGTTGGAGAGACAATGAGCAGTTCTTC
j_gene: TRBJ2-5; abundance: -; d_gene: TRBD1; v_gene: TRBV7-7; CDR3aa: CASSNDRAETQYF; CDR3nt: TGTGCTAGCAGCAACGACAGGGCGGAGACCCAGTACTTC
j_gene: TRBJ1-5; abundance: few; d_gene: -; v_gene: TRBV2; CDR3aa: CASSEMGMGNQPQHF; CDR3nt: TGTGCCAGCAGTGAAATGGGGATGGGCAATCAGCCCCAGCATTTT
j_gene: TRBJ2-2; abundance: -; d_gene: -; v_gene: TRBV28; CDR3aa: CASRTVNTGELFF; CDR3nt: TGTGCCAGCAGGACAGTTAACACCGGGGAGCTGTTTTTT
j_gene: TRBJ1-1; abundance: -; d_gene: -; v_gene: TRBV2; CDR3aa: CASSVAGGSSTEAFF; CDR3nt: TGTGCCAGCAGTGTGGCCGGGGGAAGTTCGACTGAAGCTTTCTTT
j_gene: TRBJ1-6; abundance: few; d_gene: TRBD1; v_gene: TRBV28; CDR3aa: CATLLQGGGNSPLHF; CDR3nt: TGTGCCACCCTTCTACAGGGGGGGGGTAATTCACCCCTCCACTTT
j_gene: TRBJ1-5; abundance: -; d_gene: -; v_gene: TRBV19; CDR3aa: CASSIDPGPTAQHF; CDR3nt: TGTGCCAGTAGTATAGATCCCGGCCCCACGGCCCAGCATTTT
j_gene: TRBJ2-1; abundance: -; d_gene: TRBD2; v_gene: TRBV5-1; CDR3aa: CASSDSGESYNEQFF; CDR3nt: TGCGCCAGCAGCGATAGCGGGGAATCCTACAATGAGCAGTTCTTC
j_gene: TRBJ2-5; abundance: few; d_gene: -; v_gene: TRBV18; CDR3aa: CASSPPPGETQYF; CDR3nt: TGTGCCAGCTCACCACCGCCGGGCGAGACCCAGTACTTC
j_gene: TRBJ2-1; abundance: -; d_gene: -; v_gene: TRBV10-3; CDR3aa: CAIRNLGTGYNEQFF; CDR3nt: TGTGCCATCAGGAACCTCGGGACGGGGTACAATGAGCAGTTCTTC
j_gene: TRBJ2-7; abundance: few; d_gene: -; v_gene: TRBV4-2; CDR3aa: CASSQETGPYEQYF; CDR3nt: TGTGCCAGCAGCCAGGAGACAGGACCTTACGAGCAGTACTTC
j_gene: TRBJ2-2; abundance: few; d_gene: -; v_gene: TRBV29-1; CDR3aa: CSVVRDINTGELFF; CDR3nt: TGCAGCGTTGTTAGGGACATAAACACCGGGGAGCTGTTTTTT
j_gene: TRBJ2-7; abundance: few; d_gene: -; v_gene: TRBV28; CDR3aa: CASTVGQRAYEQYF; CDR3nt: TGTGCCAGCACCGTCGGACAGCGAGCCTACGAGCAGTACTTC
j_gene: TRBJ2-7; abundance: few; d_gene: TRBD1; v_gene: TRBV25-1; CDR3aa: CASSRTGTLSYEQYF; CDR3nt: TGTGCCAGCAGTCGGACAGGGACCCTCTCCTACGAGCAGTACTTC
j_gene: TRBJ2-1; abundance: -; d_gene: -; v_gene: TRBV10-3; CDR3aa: CATLHSSYNEQFF; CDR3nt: TGTGCCACCCTCCACAGCTCCTACAATGAGCAGTTCTTC
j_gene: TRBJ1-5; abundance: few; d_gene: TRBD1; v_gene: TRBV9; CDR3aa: CASSLGTVSNQPQHF; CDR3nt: TGTGCCAGCAGCCTCGGGACAGTTTCCAATCAGCCCCAGCATTTT
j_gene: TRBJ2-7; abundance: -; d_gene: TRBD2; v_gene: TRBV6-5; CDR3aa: CASRRTSGRHEQYF; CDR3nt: TGTGCCAGCAGACGTACTAGCGGGAGGCACGAGCAGTACTTC
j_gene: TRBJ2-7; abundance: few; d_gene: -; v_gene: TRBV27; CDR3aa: CASNRQNSYEQYF; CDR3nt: TGTGCCAGCAATCGACAGAACTCCTACGAGCAGTACTTC
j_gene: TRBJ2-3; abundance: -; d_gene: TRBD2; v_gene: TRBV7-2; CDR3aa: CASSPGTSGRVDTQYF; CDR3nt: TGTGCCAGCAGCCCTGGGACTAGCGGGAGGGTAGATACGCAGTATTTT
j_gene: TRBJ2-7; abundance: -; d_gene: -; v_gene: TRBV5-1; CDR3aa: CASSPRQGQGRGEQYF; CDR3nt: TGCGCCAGCAGCCCCCGGCAGGGGCAGGGCCGGGGCGAGCAGTACTTC
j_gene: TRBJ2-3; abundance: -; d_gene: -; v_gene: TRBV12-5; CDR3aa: CASGPLDTQYF; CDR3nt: TGTGCTAGTGGCCCCCTGGATACGCAGTATTTT
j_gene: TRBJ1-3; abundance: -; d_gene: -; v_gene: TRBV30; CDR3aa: CAWAHSANTIYF; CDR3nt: TGTGCCTGGGCGCACAGTGCGAACACCATATATTTT
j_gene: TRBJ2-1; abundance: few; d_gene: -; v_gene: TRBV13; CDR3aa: CASSLWLGNAYNEQFF; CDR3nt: TGTGCCAGCAGCTTATGGCTAGGAAACGCATACAATGAGCAGTTCTTC
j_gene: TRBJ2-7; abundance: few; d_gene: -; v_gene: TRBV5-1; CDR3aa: CASSIGLYEQYF; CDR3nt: TGCGCCAGCAGCATTGGCCTCTACGAGCAGTACTTC
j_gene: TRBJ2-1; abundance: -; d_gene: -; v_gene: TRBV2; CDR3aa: CASSSNEQFF; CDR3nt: TGTGCCAGCAGTTCCAATGAGCAGTTCTTC
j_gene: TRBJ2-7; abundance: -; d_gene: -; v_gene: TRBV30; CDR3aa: CAWGGRTASYEQYF; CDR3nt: TGTGCCTGGGGAGGCCGGACAGCATCCTACGAGCAGTACTTC
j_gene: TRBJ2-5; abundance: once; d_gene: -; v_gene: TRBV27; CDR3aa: CASRARGETQYF; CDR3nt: TGTGCCAGCCGAGCTCGGGGAGAGACCCAGTACTTC
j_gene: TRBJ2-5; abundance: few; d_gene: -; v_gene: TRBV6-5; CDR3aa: CASQRASQETQYF; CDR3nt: TGTGCCAGCCAACGGGCGTCTCAAGAGACCCAGTACTTC
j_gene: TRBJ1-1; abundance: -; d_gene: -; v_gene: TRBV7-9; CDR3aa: CASSFGENTEAFF; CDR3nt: TGTGCCAGCAGCTTCGGGGAGAACACTGAAGCTTTCTTT
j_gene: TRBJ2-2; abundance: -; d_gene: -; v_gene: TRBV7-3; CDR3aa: CASTPGTGELFF; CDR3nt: TGTGCCAGCACCCCGGGCACCGGGGAGCTGTTTTTT
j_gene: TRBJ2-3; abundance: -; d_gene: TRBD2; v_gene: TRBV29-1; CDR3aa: CSVTSGGPTDTQYF; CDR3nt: TGCAGCGTTACGTCGGGGGGACCCACAGATACGCAGTATTTT
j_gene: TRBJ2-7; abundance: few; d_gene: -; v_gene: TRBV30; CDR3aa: CAWSTGGLLNEQYF; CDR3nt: TGTGCCTGGAGTACAGGCGGACTATTAAACGAGCAGTACTTC
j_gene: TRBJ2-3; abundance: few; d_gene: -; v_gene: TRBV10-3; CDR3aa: CAISDAGRDTDTQYF; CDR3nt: TGTGCCATCAGTGATGCGGGCCGGGACACAGATACGCAGTATTTT
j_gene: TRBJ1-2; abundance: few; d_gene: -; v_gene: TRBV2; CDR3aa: CASSQDYYGYTF; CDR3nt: TGTGCCAGTAGCCAAGACTATTATGGCTACACCTTC
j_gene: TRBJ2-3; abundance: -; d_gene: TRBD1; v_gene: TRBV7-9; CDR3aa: CASSSGQTSTDTQYF; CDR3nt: TGTGCCAGCAGCTCGGGACAGACTAGCACAGATACGCAGTATTTT
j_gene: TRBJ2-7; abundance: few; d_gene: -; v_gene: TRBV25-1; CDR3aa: CASSERRSYEQYF; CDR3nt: TGTGCCAGCAGTGAAAGGCGGAGCTACGAGCAGTACTTC